This TCR beta chain was captured in a study of naive and memory T cell subsets. Study outcomes and limitations: Naive repertoires, especially CD8, held a few larger clonotypes, possibly memory cells re-expressing CD45RA. TCR abundance followed a power law differing between naive and memory subsets.

The CDR3 sequence is 16 residues long. V lost 1 base to trimming and J lost 2 bases, with 15 bases between them. Germline V gene lookup returns CDR1 LGHNA and CDR2 YNFKEQ. Both TRBC1 and TRBC2 were covered by a beta constant-region primer of two equimolar oligonucleotides. Four rounds of PCR amplified the ligated cDNA using nested alpha and beta constant-region primers plus SP2. TCRdb analysed the UMI-ligation and nested PCR reads with MiXCR anew, one entry per CDR3 protein. The sample records tens of thousands of distinct CDR3 sequences, approximately 10% being singletons. This clonotype was detected ten times or more. Its specificity is not known.

The clonotype comes from a human donor in good health. This chain connects TRBV4-2 to TRBJ2-7; D possibly corresponds to TRBD2 (6 bases). The sequenced material came from naive CD4+ T cells from blood. The CDR3 bases are TGTGCCAGCAGCCAAGGCACGGCGGGACCTACCTACGAGCAGTACTTC. Residues: CASSQGTAGPTYEQYF.